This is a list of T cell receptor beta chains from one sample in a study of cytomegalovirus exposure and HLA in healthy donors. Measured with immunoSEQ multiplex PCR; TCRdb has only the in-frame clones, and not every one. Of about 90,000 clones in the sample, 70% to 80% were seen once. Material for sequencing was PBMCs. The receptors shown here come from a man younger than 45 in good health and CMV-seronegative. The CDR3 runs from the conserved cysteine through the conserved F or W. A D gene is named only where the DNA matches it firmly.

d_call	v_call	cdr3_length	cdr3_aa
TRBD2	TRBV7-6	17	CASSLGGWASGRNEQFF
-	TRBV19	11	CASRFGEKLSF
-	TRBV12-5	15	CASGLVIETNTEAFF
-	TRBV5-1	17	CASSLGWTGSSTDTQYF
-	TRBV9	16	CASSVAEGPSYNEQFF
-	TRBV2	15	CASSEIAGENQPQHF
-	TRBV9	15	CASSVGRAGGTEAFF
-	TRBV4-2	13	CASSRETFSSPSF
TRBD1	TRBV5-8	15	CASSLQGAANEKLFF
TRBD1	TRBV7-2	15	CASSLGGTGGEKLFF